A selection of T cell receptor beta chains follows, all from one sample in a study of shared clonotypes between healthy human individuals. The method was immunoSEQ multiplex PCR; TCRdb's version includes in-frame clones alone and lacks a portion of them. The sample holds over 1.4 million clones, roughly 97% seen once. The sample taken for sequencing was naive CD4+ T cells sorted from blood. The receptor set was obtained from a man aged 25-40 years in good health. Each CDR3 is given with its conserved first and last residue. Fields, in order: V gene, D gene, J gene, clone size, CDR3 protein, CDR3 DNA. The D gene is left open where the match is weak. Expanded clones are given a class, and other clones once, few, many or no size at all.

>TRBV7-8|-|TRBJ2-7|-
CASSLVVSAYEQYF
TGTGCCAGCAGCTTAGTTGTCAGCGCTTACGAGCAGTACTTC
>TRBV5-1|TRBD1|TRBJ2-7|once
CASSLGQDSYEQYF
TGCGCCAGCAGCCTGGGACAGGACTCCTACGAGCAGTACTTC
>TRBV28|-|TRBJ1-1|-
CASSAQTVINTEAFF
TGTGCCAGCAGTGCTCAGACAGTGATAAACACTGAAGCTTTCTTT
>TRBV19|-|TRBJ2-1|-
CASSQRTAQRYNEQFF
TGTGCCAGTAGTCAACGCACGGCACAAAGGTACAATGAGCAGTTCTTC
>TRBV7-3|TRBD2|TRBJ2-5|-
CASGTAGVKTQYF
TGTGCCAGCGGAACAGCGGGAGTCAAGACCCAGTACTTC
>TRBV11-3|TRBD2|TRBJ2-1|once
CASSKKSGGSYNEQFF
TGTGCCAGCAGCAAAAAAAGCGGGGGCTCCTACAATGAGCAGTTCTTC
>TRBV5-1|-|TRBJ2-1|-
CASSLGGGSYIHDEQFF
TGCGCCAGCAGCTTGGGTGGGGGGTCCTATATTCACGATGAGCAGTTCTTC
>TRBV30|-|TRBJ1-2|-
CAWSNRVHYGYTF
TGTGCCTGGAGCAACCGGGTTCACTATGGCTACACCTTC
>TRBV2|TRBD1|TRBJ1-5|once
CASSVDRGRRQPQHF
TGTGCCAGCAGTGTCGACAGGGGGCGGCGGCAGCCCCAGCATTTT
>TRBV9|TRBD1|TRBJ2-5|-
CASSPRTGPETQYF
TGTGCCAGCAGCCCGCGGACAGGGCCAGAGACCCAGTACTTC
>TRBV5-8|-|TRBJ2-1|once
CASSLSLTSRGNEQFF
TGTGCCAGCAGCTTGTCGCTGACTAGCAGGGGCAATGAGCAGTTCTTC
>TRBV2|-|TRBJ1-5|-
CASSEGTAIRPQHF
TGTGCCAGCAGTGAGGGGACCGCTATCCGGCCCCAGCATTTT
>TRBV28|-|TRBJ1-2|-
CASSTTVLGYTF
TGTGCCAGCAGTACGACAGTTCTAGGCTACACCTTC
>TRBV5-1|-|TRBJ1-1|-
CASSLAPAGSFEAFF
TGCGCCAGCAGCTTGGCCCCCGCAGGGTCTTTTGAAGCTTTCTTT
>TRBV10-2|-|TRBJ1-2|-
CASSESGGAYGYTF
TGCGCCAGCAGTGAGTCGGGAGGGGCCTATGGCTACACCTTC
>TRBV19|-|TRBJ1-1|-
CASKSRMNTEAFF
TGTGCCAGTAAGTCGCGGATGAACACTGAAGCTTTCTTT
>TRBV5-1|TRBD1|TRBJ2-1|-
CASSEGGRRQFF
TGCGCCAGCAGCGAAGGGGGCCGGCGGCAGTTCTTC
>TRBV2|-|TRBJ1-3|-
CASRTGTPLLLGNTIYF
TGTGCCAGCAGAACCGGGACGCCGCTTTTATTGGGAAACACCATATATTTT
>TRBV2|TRBD2|TRBJ2-3|-
CASRGLAGLPRSDTQYF
TGTGCCAGCAGGGGACTAGCGGGACTTCCCCGGTCAGATACGCAGTATTTT
>TRBV9|TRBD1|TRBJ2-7|-
CASSAGQGFPYEQYF
TGTGCCAGCAGCGCCGGACAGGGTTTCCCCTACGAGCAGTACTTC
>TRBV7-2|TRBD1|TRBJ1-1|-
CASSLVGTGSFNTEAFF
TGTGCCAGCAGCTTGGTGGGGACAGGGAGTTTTAACACTGAAGCTTTCTTT
>TRBV4-1|TRBD1|TRBJ2-5|once
CASSSFDRGELQETQYF
TGCGCCAGCAGCTCCTTCGACAGGGGTGAGCTCCAAGAGACCCAGTACTTC
>TRBV5-1|TRBD1|TRBJ1-2|-
CASSLLGTGYGYTF
TGCGCCAGCAGCTTGTTGGGGACAGGCTATGGCTACACCTTC
>TRBV7-2|-|TRBJ1-1|-
CASSLGPMNTEAFF
TGTGCCAGCAGCTTAGGACCCATGAACACTGAAGCTTTCTTT
>TRBV11-2|-|TRBJ1-1|-
CASSLEGRGDTEAFF
TGTGCCAGCAGTCTCGAGGGCAGGGGTGACACTGAAGCTTTCTTT
>TRBV7-6|-|TRBJ1-5|-
CASSLETGYSNQPQHF
TGTGCCAGCAGCTTAGAAACAGGGTATAGCAATCAGCCCCAGCATTTT
>TRBV5-6|-|TRBJ1-2|-
CASSLDHGYTF
TGTGCCAGCAGCTTGGATCACGGCTACACCTTC
>TRBV5-1|-|TRBJ2-2|-
CASSLSAGTATLFF
TGCGCCAGCAGCCTCTCCGCAGGGACGGCCACGCTGTTTTTT
>TRBV7-8|TRBD1|TRBJ2-7|-
CASSQLGTGAQVYEQYF
TGTGCCAGCAGCCAATTAGGGACAGGGGCTCAGGTGTACGAGCAGTACTTC
>TRBV2|TRBD2|TRBJ2-3|-
CASSEAGLAGDTQYF
TGTGCCAGCAGTGAAGCCGGTCTAGCGGGAGATACGCAGTATTTT
>TRBV10-3|-|TRBJ2-1|-
CAISDFGTHPYNEQFF
TGTGCCATCAGTGATTTTGGAACTCATCCTTACAATGAGCAGTTCTTC
>TRBV15|-|TRBJ2-3|-
CATSRGRTPFTDTQYF
TGTGCCACCAGCAGAGGTCGGACTCCATTTACAGATACGCAGTATTTT
>TRBV7-6|TRBD2|TRBJ2-1|once
CASSHMTSGSYNEQFF
TGTGCCAGCAGCCACATGACTAGCGGGAGTTACAATGAGCAGTTCTTC
>TRBV10-3|-|TRBJ2-7|-
CAISEGGRGYEQYF
TGTGCCATCAGTGAGGGGGGGAGAGGCTACGAGCAGTACTTC
>TRBV6-5|-|TRBJ1-1|once
CASSIQTAGGKAFF
TGTGCCAGCAGCATACAGACAGCTGGTGGGAAAGCTTTCTTT
>TRBV19|TRBD1|TRBJ2-1|once
CASTRTGQYNEQFF
TGTGCCAGTACTCGGACAGGGCAATACAATGAGCAGTTCTTC
>TRBV6-1|-|TRBJ2-3|-
CASSVGHTDTQYF
TGTGCCAGCAGTGTTGGTCACACAGATACGCAGTATTTT
>TRBV2|-|TRBJ2-1|-
CASSELAASYNEQFF
TGTGCCAGCAGTGAATTAGCGGCCTCCTACAATGAGCAGTTCTTC
>TRBV9|TRBD2|TRBJ2-7|-
CASSPLGLAGGPDEQYF
TGTGCCAGCAGCCCCCTTGGACTAGCGGGAGGGCCCGACGAGCAGTACTTC
>TRBV6-5|TRBD1|TRBJ1-2|-
CASRPFPTGGTNTF
TGTGCCAGCAGACCTTTCCCTACAGGGGGAACAAACACCTTC
>TRBV5-1|-|TRBJ2-2|once
CASTWTDGHTGELFF
TGCGCCAGCACCTGGACGGATGGGCACACCGGGGAGCTGTTTTTT
>TRBV7-9|TRBD1|TRBJ2-4|-
CASSRPTGGKNIQYF
TGTGCCAGCAGCCGGCCGACAGGGGGCAAAAACATTCAGTACTTC
>TRBV5-8|-|TRBJ1-1|-
CASSLVERARSDTEAFF
TGTGCCAGCAGCTTGGTAGAGAGGGCCCGGTCGGACACTGAAGCTTTCTTT
>TRBV25-1|-|TRBJ2-3|-
CASSELGSTDTQYF
TGTGCCAGCAGTGAACTGGGTAGCACAGATACGCAGTATTTT
>TRBV10-3|TRBD2|TRBJ2-5|once
CAISETSKGRAGETQYF
TGTGCCATCAGTGAAACCTCGAAAGGGAGGGCCGGAGAGACCCAGTACTTC
>TRBV28|TRBD2|TRBJ2-7|-
CASSLSTFPLAGGTYEQYF
TGTGCCAGCAGCTTGTCAACCTTTCCACTAGCGGGAGGGACCTACGAGCAGTACTTC
>TRBV4-1|-|TRBJ2-1|-
CASSQDSFNEQFF
TGCGCCAGCAGCCAGGACAGTTTCAATGAGCAGTTCTTC
>TRBV7-3|-|TRBJ2-6|-
CASSLSSDSGANVLTF
TGTGCCAGCAGCTTAAGTTCTGACTCTGGGGCCAACGTCCTGACTTTC
>TRBV5-1|-|TRBJ1-1|-
CASSLVLGNTEAFF
TGCGCCAGCAGCTTGGTCTTGGGGAACACTGAAGCTTTCTTT
>TRBV14|-|TRBJ2-2|-
CASSQVSGFGTGELFF
TGTGCCAGCAGCCAAGTAAGCGGGTTCGGGACCGGGGAGCTGTTTTTT
>TRBV5-1|-|TRBJ2-1|-
CASSLASVQFF
TGCGCCAGCAGCCTGGCTAGCGTGCAGTTCTTC
>TRBV10-3|-|TRBJ2-6|-
CAISDLGGPGANVLTF
TGTGCCATCAGTGATTTGGGGGGGCCTGGGGCCAACGTCCTGACTTTC